This is a list of T cell receptor beta chains from one sample in a study of T cells in pancreatic ductal adenocarcinoma. TCRdb's table, derived via immunoSEQ multiplex PCR, lists solely in-frame clones and lacks some. The sample lists 16,000 or so clones, roughly 89% occurring once. Sample: PBMCs. Receptors originate from a human donor with pancreatic ductal adenocarcinoma. Both conserved end residues are part of each CDR3. D genes are given only for firm matches. Not every row has a clone size; where given, it reads once, few, many or a size class.

V gene	clone size	D gene	J gene	CDR3 protein	CDR3 DNA
TRBV7-2	NA	TRBD1	TRBJ1-1	CASSLAHTGGTMNTEAFF	TGTGCCAGCAGCTTAGCCCATACAGGGGGGACGATGAACACTGAAGCTTTCTTT
TRBV7-2	NA	NA	TRBJ2-3	CASSFRGAGTDTQYF	TGTGCCAGCAGCTTCCGGGGCGCTGGAACAGATACGCAGTATTTT
TRBV28	NA	NA	TRBJ2-1	CASSSGTLVEQFF	TGTGCCAGCAGTTCCGGGACACTTGTCGAGCAGTTCTTC
TRBV18	NA	NA	TRBJ2-3	CASSPLRGNTDTQYF	TGTGCCAGCTCACCTCTACGGGGAAACACAGATACGCAGTATTTT
TRBV19	NA	TRBD1	TRBJ1-5	CASTVRGSNQPQHF	TGTGCCAGTACCGTCAGGGGGAGCAATCAGCCCCAGCATTTT
TRBV11-2	once	NA	TRBJ1-2	CASSRGAVATANYGYTF	TGTGCCAGCAGCCGCGGGGCCGTCGCCACTGCTAACTATGGCTACACCTTC
TRBV27	NA	NA	TRBJ1-3	CASAPDRYFSSGNTIYF	TGTGCCAGCGCCCCTGACAGATACTTCAGCTCTGGAAACACCATATATTTT
TRBV4-3	once	NA	TRBJ2-5	CASSREYQETQYF	TGCGCCAGCAGCCGGGAGTACCAAGAGACCCAGTACTTC
TRBV5-1	once	NA	TRBJ2-5	CASSAQGDSVQETQYF	TGCGCCAGCAGCGCTCAAGGCGACAGCGTCCAAGAGACCCAGTACTTC
TRBV11-2	few	NA	TRBJ2-1	CASSLELEPQFF	TGTGCCAGCAGCTTAGAACTGGAACCACAGTTCTTC
TRBV7-2	NA	NA	TRBJ2-7	CASSLAAGRRTYEQYF	TGTGCCAGCAGCTTAGCGGCGGGGAGGCGGACCTACGAGCAGTACTTC
TRBV5-1	NA	TRBD2	TRBJ2-3	CASSLTPGGVWDTDTQYF	TGCGCCAGCAGCTTGACGCCGGGGGGGGTTTGGGACACAGATACGCAGTATTTT
TRBV5-1	NA	TRBD1	TRBJ1-2	CASSLAASWTGGYTF	TGCGCCAGCAGCTTGGCCGCAAGTTGGACAGGGGGCTACACCTTC
TRBV10-2	NA	TRBD2	TRBJ2-7	CASSTGTSGGPLSYEQYF	TGCGCCAGCAGCACCGGGACTAGCGGGGGGCCCCTCTCCTACGAGCAGTACTTC
TRBV5-1	NA	TRBD1	TRBJ2-7	CASSLAGTGTYEQYF	TGCGCCAGCAGCTTGGCCGGGACAGGGACCTACGAGCAGTACTTC
TRBV18	NA	TRBD2	TRBJ2-7	CASSPRASGGIINEQYF	TGTGCCAGCTCACCACGGGCTAGCGGGGGTATTATTAACGAGCAGTACTTC
TRBV5-4	NA	NA	TRBJ1-2	CASSSLGQGTVANYGYTF	TGTGCCAGCAGCTCACTCGGGCAGGGGACCGTAGCTAACTATGGCTACACCTTC
TRBV18	NA	TRBD1	TRBJ1-3	CASSPFEGQGAENTIYF	TGTGCCAGCTCACCATTTGAAGGACAGGGGGCAGAAAACACCATATATTTT
TRBV7-6	few	NA	TRBJ2-7	CASSLEYWDEQYF	TGTGCCAGCAGCTTAGAGTACTGGGACGAGCAGTACTTC
TRBV18	NA	TRBD1	TRBJ2-1	CASSPPLGTGDLSSYNEQFF	TGTGCCAGCTCACCACCGTTGGGGACAGGGGACCTAAGCTCCTACAATGAGCAGTTCTTC
TRBV19	NA	NA	TRBJ2-5	CASSSGETQYF	TGTGCCAGTAGCAGTGGGGAGACCCAGTACTTC
TRBV27	once	NA	TRBJ2-3	CASSLSMGGLVDTQYF	TGTGCCAGCAGTTTATCGATGGGGGGCCTAGTGGATACGCAGTATTTT
TRBV6-1	once	NA	TRBJ1-1	CASSEAFGRVNTEAFF	TGTGCCAGCAGTGAAGCGTTCGGGAGAGTGAACACTGAAGCTTTCTTT
TRBV27	NA	TRBD2	TRBJ2-7	CASNLSGRPYEQYF	TGTGCCAGCAACCTTAGCGGGAGGCCCTACGAGCAGTACTTC
TRBV7-3	once	NA	TRBJ1-1	CASSERNTEAFF	TGTGCCAGCAGCGAACGGAACACTGAAGCTTTCTTT
TRBV7-9	NA	TRBD1	TRBJ1-1	CASRRKTGGDSEAFF	TGTGCCAGCAGGCGAAAAACAGGGGGCGACTCTGAAGCTTTCTTT
TRBV4-3	NA	NA	TRBJ2-5	CASSQDPTPLATQYF	TGCGCCAGCAGCCAAGATCCTACTCCCCTGGCGACCCAGTACTTC
TRBV29-1	NA	TRBD1	TRBJ1-4	CSAQGGDEKLFF	TGCAGCGCTCAGGGGGGGGATGAAAAACTGTTTTTT
TRBV19	NA	NA	TRBJ1-6	CASRGSSYNSPLHF	TGTGCCTCTCGGGGGAGCTCCTATAATTCACCCCTCCACTTT
TRBV6-5	NA	NA	TRBJ2-1	CASSYLGGSGGDEQFF	TGTGCCAGCAGTTACCTCGGAGGGAGTGGTGGGGATGAGCAGTTCTTC
TRBV7-3	NA	NA	TRBJ1-1	CASSLMGGAQTEAFF	TGTGCCAGCAGCTTGATGGGGGGGGCGCAGACTGAAGCTTTCTTT
TRBV19	NA	TRBD1	TRBJ1-2	CATNVDRGYNYGYTF	TGTGCCACAAACGTCGACAGGGGGTATAACTATGGCTACACCTTC
TRBV25-1	NA	NA	TRBJ1-4	CASSDLDMATNEKLFF	TGTGCCAGCAGTGATTTGGACATGGCAACTAATGAAAAACTGTTTTTT
TRBV5-1	NA	NA	TRBJ1-2	CASSLAGENYGYTF	TGCGCCAGCAGCTTGGCCGGGGAGAACTATGGCTACACCTTC
TRBV10-3	NA	TRBD1	TRBJ2-1	CAISEWTGGNYNEQFF	TGTGCCATCAGTGAGTGGACAGGGGGCAATTACAATGAGCAGTTCTTC
TRBV19	NA	TRBD1	TRBJ2-7	CASSSYRTGTPYEQYF	TGTGCCAGTAGCAGTTACAGGACAGGAACTCCCTACGAGCAGTACTTC
TRBV29-1	NA	NA	TRBJ2-7	CSVGIGEQYF	TGCAGCGTTGGGATCGGCGAGCAGTACTTC
TRBV2	NA	TRBD2	TRBJ2-1	CASSPTSGSYHEQFF	TGTGCCAGCAGCCCGACTAGCGGGAGCTATCATGAGCAGTTCTTC
TRBV2	NA	NA	TRBJ1-2	CASSEAGWSYGYTF	TGTGCCAGCAGTGAAGCGGGCTGGAGCTATGGCTACACCTTC
TRBV30	few	NA	TRBJ1-2	CAWSVRSNYGYTF	TGTGCCTGGAGTGTACGCAGCAACTATGGCTACACCTTC